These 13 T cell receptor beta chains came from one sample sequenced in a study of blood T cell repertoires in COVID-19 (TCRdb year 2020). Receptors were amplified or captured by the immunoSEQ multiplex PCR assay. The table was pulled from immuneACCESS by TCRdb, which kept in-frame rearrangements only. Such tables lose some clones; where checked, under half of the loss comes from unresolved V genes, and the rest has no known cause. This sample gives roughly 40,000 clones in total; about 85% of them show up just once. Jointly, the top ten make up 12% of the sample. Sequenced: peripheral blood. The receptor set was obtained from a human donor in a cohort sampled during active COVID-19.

The CDR3 loop is CASRPGLPRGTDTQYF. CDR3 nucleotides: TGTGCCAGCAGACCGGGACTCCCTAGGGGCACAGATACGCAGTATTTT. This chain uses TRBV27 with TRBJ2-3, with D maybe TRBD2 (6 bases). Trimming took off 6 bases at V and 1 base at J, with 17 bases between the two ends. This CDR3 spans 16 amino acids. CDR1 is MNHEY and CDR2 is SMNVEV in the germline V gene (reference sequence).

The CDR3 coding sequence is TGTGCCAGCAGCCCGGGACAGCCGGGGGATCAGCCCCAGCATTTT. This translates into CASSPGQPGDQPQHF. The V and J genes are TRBV7-9 and TRBJ1-5; the match to TRBD1 covers 7 bases. The V gene end was trimmed by 5 bases and the J gene end by 5 bases; junction bases not matched to a gene: 9. In germline, CDR1 is SEHNR, CDR2 FQNEAQ (reference sequence). This CDR3 contains 15 residues.

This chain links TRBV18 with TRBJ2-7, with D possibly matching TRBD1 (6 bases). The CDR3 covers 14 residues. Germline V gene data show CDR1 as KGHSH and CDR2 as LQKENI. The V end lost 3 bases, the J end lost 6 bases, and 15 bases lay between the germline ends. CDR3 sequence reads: CASSPAGAVTEQYF. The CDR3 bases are TGTGCCAGCTCACCCGCAGGGGCGGTCACCGAGCAGTACTTC. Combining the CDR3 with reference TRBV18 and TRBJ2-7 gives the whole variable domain NAGVMQNPRHLVRRRGQEARLRCSPMKGHSHVYWYRQLPEEGLKFMVYLQKENIIDESGMPKERFSAEFPKEGPSILRIQQVVRGDSAAYFCASSPAGAVTEQYFGPGTRLTVT.

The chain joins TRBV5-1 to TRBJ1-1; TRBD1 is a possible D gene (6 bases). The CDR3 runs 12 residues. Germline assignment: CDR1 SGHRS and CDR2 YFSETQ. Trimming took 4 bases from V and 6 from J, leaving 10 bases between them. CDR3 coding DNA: TGCGCCAGCAGCAGAGGACAGTCTGAAGCTTTCTTT. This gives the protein CASSRGQSEAFF. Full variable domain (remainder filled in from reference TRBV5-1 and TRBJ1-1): KAGVTQTPRYLIKTRGQQVTLSCSPISGHRSVSWYQQTPGQGLQFLFEYFSETQRNKGNFPGRFSGRQFSNSRSEMNVSTLELGDSALYLCASSRGQSEAFFGQGTRLTVV.

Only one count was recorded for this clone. The CDR3 region has the DNA TGTGCCAGCTCTCTAGCGGGGTATTACGAGCAGTACTTC. Its protein is CASSLAGYYEQYF. This chain links TRBV6-6 with TRBJ2-7, with TRBD2 matching over 9 bases. Germline values: CDR1 MNHNY, CDR2 SVGAGI (reference sequence). V lost 8 bases, J lost 4 bases, and 6 bases stayed unmatched. The CDR3 runs to 13 residues.

The CDR3 coding sequence is TGTGCCAGCAGCCAAGATCAGACAGCCACCGGGGAGCTGTTTTTT. Its protein is CASSQDQTATGELFF. V gene TRBV4-2 combines with J gene TRBJ2-2; weak D call: TRBD1 (5 bases). This CDR3 is 15 amino acids long. Germline V gene data show CDR1 as LGHNA and CDR2 as YNFKEQ. Trimming left V 0 bases short and J 4 bases short, with 9 bases between.

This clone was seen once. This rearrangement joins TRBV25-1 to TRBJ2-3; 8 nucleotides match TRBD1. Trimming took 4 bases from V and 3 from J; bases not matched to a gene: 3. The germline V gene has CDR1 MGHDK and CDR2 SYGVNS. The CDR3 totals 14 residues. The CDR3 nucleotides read TGTGCCAGCAGTGGGACAGGGATTACAGATACGCAGTATTTT. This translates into CASSGTGITDTQYF. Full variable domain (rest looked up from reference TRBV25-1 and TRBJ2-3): EADIYQTPRYLVIGTGKKITLECSQTMGHDKMYWYQQDPGMELHLIHYSYGVNSTEKGDLSSESTVSRIRTEHFPLTLESARPSHTSQYLCASSGTGITDTQYFGPGTRLTVL.

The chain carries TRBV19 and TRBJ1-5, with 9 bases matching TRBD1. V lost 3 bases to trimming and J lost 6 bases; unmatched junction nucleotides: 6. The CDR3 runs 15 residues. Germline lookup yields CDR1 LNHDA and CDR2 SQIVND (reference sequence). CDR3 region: CASSITQGASQPQHF. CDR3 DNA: TGTGCCAGTAGTATTACACAGGGGGCGAGTCAGCCCCAGCATTTT.

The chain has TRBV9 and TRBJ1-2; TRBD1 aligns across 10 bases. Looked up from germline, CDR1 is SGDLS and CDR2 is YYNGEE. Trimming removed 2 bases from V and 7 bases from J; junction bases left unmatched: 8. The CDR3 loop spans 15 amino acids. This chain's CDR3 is CASSVRQGAYGGYTF. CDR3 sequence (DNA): TGTGCCAGCAGCGTCCGACAGGGGGCGTATGGTGGCTACACCTTC. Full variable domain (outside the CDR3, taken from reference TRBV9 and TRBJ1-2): DSGVTQTPKHLITATGQRVTLRCSPRSGDLSVYWYQQSLDQGLQFLIQYYNGEERAKGNILERFSAQQFPDLHSELNLSSLELGDSALYFCASSVRQGAYGGYTFGSGTRLTVV.

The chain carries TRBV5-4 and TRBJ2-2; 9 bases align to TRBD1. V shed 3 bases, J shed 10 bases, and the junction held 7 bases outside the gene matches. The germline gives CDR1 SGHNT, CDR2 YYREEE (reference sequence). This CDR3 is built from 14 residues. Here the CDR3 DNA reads TGTGCCAGCAGCTCCGGACAGGGGCGGATGGAGCTGTTTTTT. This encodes CASSSGQGRMELFF.

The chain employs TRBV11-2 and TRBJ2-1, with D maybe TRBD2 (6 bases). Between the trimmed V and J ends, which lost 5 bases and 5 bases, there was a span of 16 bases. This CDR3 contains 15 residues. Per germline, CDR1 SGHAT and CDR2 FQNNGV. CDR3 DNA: TGTGCCAGCAGCCCGAGGTTACTAGCAGACAATGAGCAGTTCTTC. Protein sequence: CASSPRLLADNEQFF.

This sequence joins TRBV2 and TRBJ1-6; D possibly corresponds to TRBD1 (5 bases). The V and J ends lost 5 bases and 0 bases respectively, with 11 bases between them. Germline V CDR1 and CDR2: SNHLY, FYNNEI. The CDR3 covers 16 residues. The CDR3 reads CASSLQASSYNSPLHF. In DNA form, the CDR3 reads TGTGCCAGCAGTCTACAGGCAAGCTCCTATAATTCACCCCTCCACTTT.

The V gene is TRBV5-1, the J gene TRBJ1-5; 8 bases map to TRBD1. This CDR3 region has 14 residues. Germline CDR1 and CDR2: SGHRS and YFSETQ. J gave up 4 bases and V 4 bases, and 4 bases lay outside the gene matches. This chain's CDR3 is CASSQGTGNQPQHF. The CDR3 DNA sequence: TGCGCCAGCAGCCAAGGGACAGGAAATCAGCCCCAGCATTTT.